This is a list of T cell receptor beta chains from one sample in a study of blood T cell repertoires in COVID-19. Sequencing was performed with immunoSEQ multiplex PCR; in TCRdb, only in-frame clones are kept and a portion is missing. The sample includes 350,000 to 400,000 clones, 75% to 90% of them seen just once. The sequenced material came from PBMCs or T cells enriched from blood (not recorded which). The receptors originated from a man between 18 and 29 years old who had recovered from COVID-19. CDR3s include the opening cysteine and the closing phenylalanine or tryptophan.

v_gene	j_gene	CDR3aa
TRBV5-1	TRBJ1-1	CASSSQAGGGTEAFF
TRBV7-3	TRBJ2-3	CASSLNGGGKYTQYF
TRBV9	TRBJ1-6	CASSVQGGASPLHF
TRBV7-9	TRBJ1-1	CASSFPGTGGTEAFF
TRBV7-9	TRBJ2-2	CAGGERSAGELFF
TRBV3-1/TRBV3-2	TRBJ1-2	CASSQAGYGYTF
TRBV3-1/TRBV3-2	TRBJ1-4	CASRPGRGNEKLFF
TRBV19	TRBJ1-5	CASSNPHGQGRQPQHF
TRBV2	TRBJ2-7	CASSLGLAAYEQYF
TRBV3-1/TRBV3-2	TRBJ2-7	CASSQVQGAAYEQYF
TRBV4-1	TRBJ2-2	CASSQEGPGGPLTGELFF
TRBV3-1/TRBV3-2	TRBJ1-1	CASSQDGWGRTSFF
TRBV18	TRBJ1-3	CASSPPAGPSGNTIYF
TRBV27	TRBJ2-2	CASSFGLAKSWQGGELFF
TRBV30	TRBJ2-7	CAWSVLLSNEQYF
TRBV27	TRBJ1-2	CASSLSEGLGGGYTF
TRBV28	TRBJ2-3	CASSLSGRGIDTQYF
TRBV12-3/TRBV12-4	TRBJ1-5	CASSLSQTSSQHF
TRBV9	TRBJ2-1	CASSVGQGDNEQFF
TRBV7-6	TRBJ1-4	CASSLGQATYEKLFF
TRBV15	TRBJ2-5	CATSRDRAIETQYF
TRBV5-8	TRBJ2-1	CASSLPLTGRNEQFF
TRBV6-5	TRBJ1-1	CASRDRGSGTEAFF
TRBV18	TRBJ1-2	CASSSGQQSYGYTF
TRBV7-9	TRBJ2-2	CACDSTNTGELFF
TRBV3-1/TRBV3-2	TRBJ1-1	CASSGQGTYTEAFF
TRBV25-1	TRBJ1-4	CASSEGVWEDEKLFF
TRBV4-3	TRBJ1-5	CASSQDLGGSNQPQHF
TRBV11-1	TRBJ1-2	CASSKEGTVKEGYTF
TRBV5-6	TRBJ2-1	CASSPGGGGWGSYNEQFF
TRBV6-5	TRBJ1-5	CASKPGQGDQPQHF
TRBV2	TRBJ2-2	CASSLDTGAGELFF
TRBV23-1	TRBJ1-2	CASSQSGSWGYTF
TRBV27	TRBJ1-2	CASSSFRLTGDGYTF
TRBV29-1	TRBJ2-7	CSVRIMEAYEQYF
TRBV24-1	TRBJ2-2	CATNGAEANTGELFF
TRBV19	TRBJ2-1	CASSPSNEQFF
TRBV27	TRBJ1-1	CASSLDSNLPEAFF
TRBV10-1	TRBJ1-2	CASSSQGTYGYTF
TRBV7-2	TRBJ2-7	CASQRDRGYEQYF
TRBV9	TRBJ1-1	CASSVSGGIEAFF
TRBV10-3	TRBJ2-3	CAISESKGGKLTDTQYF
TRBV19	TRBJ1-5	CASKRRQGKDQPQHF
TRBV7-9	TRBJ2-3	CASSPGLAGVTDTQYF
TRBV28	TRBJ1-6	CASSSGTAARNSPLHF
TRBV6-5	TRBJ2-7	CASSYGQSYEQYF
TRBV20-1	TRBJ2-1	CSASSTGLSGRSYNEQFF
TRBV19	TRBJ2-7	CASSISAGTYEQYF